One and the same sample provided the 21 T cell receptor beta chains below, sequenced in a study of T cell repertoires in cytomegalovirus infection. TCRdb itself ran the reads through MiXCR, one entry per CDR3 protein. The sample lists 150,000 to 190,000 distinct CDR3 sequences, roughly a quarter occurring once. What was sequenced was PBMCs. The receptors originated from a human donor in good health (CMV status not recorded). Some clones in this sample may be carry-over from other donors' samples.

This clonotype has a handful of counts. The chain couples TRBV10-3 to TRBJ2-7; D is ambiguous. V was shortened by 3 bases and J by 3 bases, with 6 bases between the two germline ends. This CDR3 comprises 12 residues. From germline, CDR1 is ENHRY and CDR2 SYGVKD. The CDR3 reads CAISDSLYEQYF. The DNA of the CDR3 is TGTGCCATCAGTGACAGCCTCTACGAGCAGTACTTC.

At least ten counts were recorded for this clonotype. The chain recombines TRBV7-2 with TRBJ1-5; perhaps TRBD1 as D (6 bases). This CDR3 spans 15 amino acids. Per the germline V gene, CDR1 is SGHTA and CDR2 is FQGNSA. Trimming stripped 3 bases from V and 6 bases from J, with 15 bases between. The CDR3 region has the DNA TGTGCCAGCAGCTTTCAAGGGGGAGGAATTCAGCCCCAGCATTTT. Its protein is CASSFQGGGIQPQHF.

The chain uses TRBV9 and TRBJ1-3; D is unclear. The V gene's germline CDR1 is SGDLS and CDR2 YYNGEE. V lost 3 bases to trimming and J lost 0 bases, with 10 bases between them. The CDR3 loop spans 15 amino acids. The CDR3 coding sequence is TGTGCCAGCAGCGCTTTCGGCAGCTCTGGAAACACCATATATTTT. As protein: CASSAFGSSGNTIYF.

This clonotype has only a few counts. CDR3 region: CSAGDHQETQYF. The CDR3 nucleotides read TGCAGTGCGGGGGACCACCAAGAGACCCAGTACTTC. V is TRBV20-1 and J is TRBJ2-5, with D tentatively TRBD1 or TRBD2 (5 bases each). The germline V and J ends were trimmed by 6 bases and 0 bases, with 8 bases remaining between them. The CDR3 runs 12 residues. The germline CDR1 and CDR2 sequences are DFQATT and SNEGSKA (reference sequence).

The chain carries TRBV19 and TRBJ2-5; D might be TRBD1 or TRBD2, each matching 5 bases. The CDR3 totals 14 residues. The ends were cut back, 5 bases at V and 0 bases at J, with 10 bases in the middle. Germline V CDR1 and CDR2: LNHDA, SQIVND (reference sequence). CDR3 DNA sequence: TGTGCCAGTAGTCCCGGGACGAACCAAGAGACCCAGTACTTC. This encodes CASSPGTNQETQYF.

This clonotype was detected ten times or more. The J gene is TRBJ2-7, the V gene TRBV7-6; 12 bases align to TRBD1. This CDR3 comprises 15 residues. Germline assignment: CDR1 SGHVS and CDR2 FNYEAQ. Germline trimming cut 5 bases from V and 5 bases from J; bases unmatched to any gene: 7. The CDR3 is CASSRGTGGIDEQYF. CDR3 coding DNA: TGTGCCAGCAGCCGGGGGACAGGGGGCATTGACGAGCAGTACTTC.

The chain joins TRBV6-6 to TRBJ2-1; 14 bases agree with TRBD2. Trimming removed 6 bases from V and 15 bases from J; junction bases left unmatched: 13. The length of the CDR3 is 15 residues. The V gene's germline CDR1 is MNHNY and CDR2 SVGAGI (reference sequence). The CDR3 region is CASRPSGTSGRTMFF. The CDR3, as DNA: TGTGCCAGCAGGCCAAGCGGGACTAGCGGGAGAACGATGTTCTTC.

This clonotype has more than one count but fewer than ten. The rearrangement links TRBV25-1 to TRBJ1-2; unclear D gene. Germline lookup yields CDR1 MGHDK and CDR2 SYGVNS. This CDR3 contains 15 residues. The V gene lost 3 bases and the J gene lost 0 bases, with 11 bases spanning the gap. CDR3 loop: CASSDLSFPNYGYTF. The CDR3 bases are TGTGCCAGCAGTGATCTCAGCTTTCCTAACTATGGCTACACCTTC.

The table lists this clonotype with a few counts. This chain connects TRBV12-3 or TRBV12-4 to TRBJ2-5, with 9 bases fitting TRBD2. This CDR3 has 16 amino acids. V dropped 3 bases and J dropped 2; count of bases not matched to a gene: 7. The CDR3 coding sequence is TGTGCCAGCAGTTTGAATCTAGCGGGGATACAAGAGACCCAGTACTTC. Protein product: CASSLNLAGIQETQYF.

This clonotype was recorded at least ten times. One end of the junction is discordant with germline, which a read error may explain. The chain links TRBV7-8 to TRBJ2-7, with 10 bases lining up with TRBD1. Germline loops: CDR1 SGHVS, CDR2 FQNEAQ. The CDR3 runs 15 residues. CDR3 residues: CASRLGQGERGEQYF. CDR3 nucleotide sequence: TGTGCCAGCAGGTTAGGACAGGGGGAACGTGGCGAGCAGTACTTC.

This chain connects TRBV4-1 to TRBJ1-4; D perhaps matches TRBD1 (6 bases). V was cut by 0 bases and J by 7 bases, with 21 bases left in between. Germline loops: CDR1 MGHRA, CDR2 YSYEKL. The CDR3 extends over 18 amino acids. The CDR3 DNA follows: TGCGCCAGCAGCCAAGATTGGGGCAGGCCTTTCAGGGGTGAAAAACTGTTTTTT. Translating gives CASSQDWGRPFRGEKLFF.

This clonotype was counted a few times. The V and J genes are TRBV28 and TRBJ1-2, with D maybe TRBD1 (6 bases). Germline lookup yields CDR1 MDHEN and CDR2 SYDVKM. V was clipped by 6 bases and J by 8 bases, with 13 bases between them. The CDR3 is 12 residues long. The CDR3 spells CASSQGFRGYTF. CDR3 DNA sequence: TGTGCCAGCAGCCAGGGGTTCAGGGGCTACACCTTC.

The chain couples TRBV6-1 to TRBJ2-1; 9 positions agree with TRBD2. Trimming removed 5 bases from V and 6 bases from J; junction bases left unmatched: 11. The CDR3 loop spans 16 amino acids. Germline CDR1 and CDR2: MNHNS and SASEGT. CDR3 sequence: CASSYERTSAGNEQFF. The CDR3 nucleotides are TGTGCCAGCAGTTATGAGCGGACTAGCGCTGGCAATGAGCAGTTCTTC.

This clonotype was picked up one time. A much larger clone differs by one base, so this may be a read error. V and J are TRBV12-3 or TRBV12-4 and TRBJ2-3; the match to TRBD2 covers 7 bases. Germline trimming cut 3 bases from V and 2 bases from J; bases unmatched to any gene: 26. There are 22 residues in the CDR3. Here the CDR3 DNA reads TGTGCCAGCAGTTTCCCGGACGTGTCGCTAGAGGGAGGGCCACGCGACACAGATACGCAGTATTTT. Translation: CASSFPDVSLEGGPRDTDTQYF.

V is TRBV4-1 and J is TRBJ2-1; 8 bases are a match to TRBD1. Trimming took 5 bases from V and 8 from J; bases not matched to a gene: 14. The CDR3 length is 16 residues. Germline assignment: CDR1 MGHRA and CDR2 YSYEKL. CDR3 in amino acids: CASSTWTGRSRYEQFF. The CDR3 region has the DNA TGCGCCAGCAGCACCTGGACAGGGAGAAGTCGGTATGAGCAGTTCTTC.

In regard to this clonotype: A much larger clone is a single base away; this may be a read error. The gene calls are TRBV11-2 and TRBJ2-7, with 7 bases that match TRBD2. The V segment lost 4 bases and the J segment 7 bases; nucleotides outside the gene matches: 13. Germline V lookup: CDR1 SGHAT, CDR2 FQNNGV. This CDR3 is built from 15 residues. This chain's CDR3 is CASSSLGGSRQEQYF. Written as DNA, the CDR3 is TGTGCCAGCAGCTCCCTGGGCGGGAGTCGCCAGGAGCAGTACTTC.

The chain recombines TRBV5-1 with TRBJ1-1, with D possibly being TRBD1 (5 bases). V lost 7 bases and J 8 bases, leaving 18 bases between the germline ends. CDR3 length: 13 amino acids. In germline, CDR1 is SGHRS, CDR2 YFSETQ. The CDR3 region is CASRDSLRREAFF. The CDR3 coding sequence is TGCGCCAGCCGGGACTCCCTAAGGCGAGAAGCTTTCTTT.

The chain couples TRBV11-1 to TRBJ2-5; D is possibly TRBD2 (6 bases). CDR1 SGHAT and CDR2 FQDESV come from the germline V gene (reference sequence). The length of the CDR3 is 15 residues. The V end lost 4 bases, the J end lost 0 bases, and 12 bases lay between the germline ends. CDR3 amino acids: CASSSPGGNQETQYF. In DNA, the CDR3 is TGTGCCAGCAGCTCCCCGGGCGGGAACCAAGAGACCCAGTACTTC.

This clonotype was observed a handful of times. This CDR3 is CASSLELGIAFF. DNA of the CDR3: TGTGCCAGCAGTTTAGAATTGGGGATAGCTTTCTTT. The rearrangement uses TRBV28 and TRBJ1-1, with no clear D. Germline CDR1 MDHEN, CDR2 SYDVKM. Trimming shortened V by 2 bases and J by 10 bases, and 11 bases separated the two germline ends. The CDR3 consists of 12 residues. Drawing the rest from reference TRBV28 and TRBJ1-1, the complete variable domain is DVKVTQSSRYLVKRTGEKVFLECVQDMDHENMFWYRQDPGLGLRLIYFSYDVKMKEKGDIPEGYSVSREKKERFSLILESASTNQTSMYLCASSLELGIAFFGQGTRLTVV.

The genes are TRBV19 and TRBJ1-1, with 9 bases fitting TRBD1. J was trimmed by 3 bases and V by 5 bases; bases with no gene match: 7. This CDR3 is built from 15 residues. From germline, CDR1 is LNHDA and CDR2 SQIVND (reference sequence). The CDR3 spells CASSFKGQGDTEAFF. CDR3 nucleotides: TGTGCCAGTAGTTTTAAGGGACAGGGAGACACTGAAGCTTTCTTT.

This clonotype has ten or more counts. The chain has TRBV28 and TRBJ1-5; 7 bases map to TRBD1. Per germline, CDR1 MDHEN and CDR2 SYDVKM. CDR3 length: 14 residues. With 2 bases clipped from V and 7 bases from J, the junction kept 5 bases outside the gene matches. In nucleotides, the CDR3 is TGTGCCAGCAGTTTAACAGGGGTGAGGCAGCCCCAGCATTTT. Translated, it gives CASSLTGVRQPQHF. Filled out from reference TRBV28 and TRBJ1-5, the complete variable domain reads DVKVTQSSRYLVKRTGEKVFLECVQDMDHENMFWYRQDPGLGLRLIYFSYDVKMKEKGDIPEGYSVSREKKERFSLILESASTNQTSMYLCASSLTGVRQPQHFGDGTRLSIL.